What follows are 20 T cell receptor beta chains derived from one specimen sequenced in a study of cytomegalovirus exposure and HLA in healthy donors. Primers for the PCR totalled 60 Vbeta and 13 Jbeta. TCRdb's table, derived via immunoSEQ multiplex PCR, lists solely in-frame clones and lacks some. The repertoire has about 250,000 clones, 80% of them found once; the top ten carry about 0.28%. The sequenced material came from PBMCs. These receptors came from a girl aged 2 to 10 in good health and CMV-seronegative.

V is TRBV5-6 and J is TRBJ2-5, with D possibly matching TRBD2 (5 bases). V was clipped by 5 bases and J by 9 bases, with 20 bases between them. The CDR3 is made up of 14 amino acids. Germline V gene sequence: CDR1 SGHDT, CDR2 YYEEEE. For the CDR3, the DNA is TGTGCCAGCAGTGTTACTGGGATGACTACGGCCCAGTACTTC. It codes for CASSVTGMTTAQYF.

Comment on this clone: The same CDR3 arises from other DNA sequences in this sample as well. CDR3 nucleotide sequence: TGTGCCAGCAGTGGGACAGGGGAGTCTCAGCCCCAGCATTTT. Its translation: CASSGTGESQPQHF. V and J are TRBV2 and TRBJ1-5; TRBD1 aligns across 9 bases. The germline gives CDR1 SNHLY, CDR2 FYNNEI. CDR3 size: 14 residues. The trim removed 4 bases at V and 6 bases at J, leaving 4 bases unmatched.

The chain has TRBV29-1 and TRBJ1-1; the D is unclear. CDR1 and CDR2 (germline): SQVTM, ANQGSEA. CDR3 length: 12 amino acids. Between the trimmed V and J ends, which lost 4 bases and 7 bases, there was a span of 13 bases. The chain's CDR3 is CSVVVTAFEAFF. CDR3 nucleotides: TGCAGCGTTGTCGTAACAGCCTTTGAAGCTTTCTTT.

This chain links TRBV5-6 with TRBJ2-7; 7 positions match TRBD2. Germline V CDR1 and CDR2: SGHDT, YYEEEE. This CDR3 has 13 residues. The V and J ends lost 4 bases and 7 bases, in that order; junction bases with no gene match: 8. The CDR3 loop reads CASSHGGGSEQYF. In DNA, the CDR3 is TGTGCCAGCAGCCATGGGGGGGGGTCGGAGCAGTACTTC.

CDR3 amino acids: CASSLAGGGQPQHF. For the CDR3, the DNA is TGTGCCAGCAGCTTAGCGGGGGGGGGTCAGCCCCAGCATTTT. The V and J genes are TRBV7-9 and TRBJ1-5; D might be TRBD1 (5 bases). The CDR3 contains 14 residues. With 0 bases removed from V and 6 bases from J, the gap between germline ends came to 9 bases. From germline, CDR1 is SEHNR and CDR2 FQNEAQ (reference sequence).

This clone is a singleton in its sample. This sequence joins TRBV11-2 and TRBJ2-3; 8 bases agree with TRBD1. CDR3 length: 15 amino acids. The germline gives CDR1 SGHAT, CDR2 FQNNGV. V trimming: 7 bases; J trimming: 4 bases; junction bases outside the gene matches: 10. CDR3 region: CASTGQGRSADTQYF. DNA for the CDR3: TGTGCCAGCACCGGACAGGGACGATCAGCAGATACGCAGTATTTT.

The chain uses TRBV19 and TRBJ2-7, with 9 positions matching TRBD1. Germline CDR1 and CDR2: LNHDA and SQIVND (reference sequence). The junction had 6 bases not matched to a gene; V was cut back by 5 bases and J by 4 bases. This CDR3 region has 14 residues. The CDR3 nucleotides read TGTGCCAGTAGTGTCGGGACAGGGAAATACGAGCAGTACTTC. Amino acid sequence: CASSVGTGKYEQYF.

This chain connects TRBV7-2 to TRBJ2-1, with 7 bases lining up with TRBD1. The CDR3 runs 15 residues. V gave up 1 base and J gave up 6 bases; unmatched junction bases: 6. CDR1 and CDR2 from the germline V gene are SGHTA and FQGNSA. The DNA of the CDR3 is TGTGCCAGCAGCTTAGGTTCGGGACAGCTCAATGAGCAGTTCTTC. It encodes CASSLGSGQLNEQFF. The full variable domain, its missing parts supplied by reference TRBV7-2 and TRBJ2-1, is GAGVSQSPSNKVTEKGKDVELRCDPISGHTALYWYRQSLGQGLEFLIYFQGNSAPDKSGLPSDRFSAERTGGSVSTLTIQRTQQEDSAVYLCASSLGSGQLNEQFFGPGTRLTVL.

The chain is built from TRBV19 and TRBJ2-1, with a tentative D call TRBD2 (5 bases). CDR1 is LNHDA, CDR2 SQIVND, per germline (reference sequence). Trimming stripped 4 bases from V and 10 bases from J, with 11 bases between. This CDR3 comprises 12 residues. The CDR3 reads CASSTGVGEQFF. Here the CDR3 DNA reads TGTGCCAGTAGTACCGGGGTAGGGGAGCAGTTCTTC.

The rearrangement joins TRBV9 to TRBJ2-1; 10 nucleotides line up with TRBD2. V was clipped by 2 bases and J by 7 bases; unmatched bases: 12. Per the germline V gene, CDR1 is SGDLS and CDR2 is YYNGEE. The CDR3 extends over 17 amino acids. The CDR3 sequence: CASSVSRLAGYGNEQFF. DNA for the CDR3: TGTGCCAGCAGCGTTAGTCGACTAGCGGGTTATGGGAATGAGCAGTTCTTC.

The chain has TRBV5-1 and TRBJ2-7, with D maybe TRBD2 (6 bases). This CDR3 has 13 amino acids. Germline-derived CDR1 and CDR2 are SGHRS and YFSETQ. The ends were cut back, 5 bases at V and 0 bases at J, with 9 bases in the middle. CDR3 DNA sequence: TGCGCCAGCAGAGGGACTGCCTCCTACGAGCAGTACTTC. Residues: CASRGTASYEQYF.

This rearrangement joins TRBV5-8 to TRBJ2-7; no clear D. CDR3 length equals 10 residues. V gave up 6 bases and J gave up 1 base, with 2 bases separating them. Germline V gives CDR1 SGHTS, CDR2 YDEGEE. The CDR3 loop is CASTSYEQYF. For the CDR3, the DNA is TGTGCCAGCACATCCTACGAGCAGTACTTC.

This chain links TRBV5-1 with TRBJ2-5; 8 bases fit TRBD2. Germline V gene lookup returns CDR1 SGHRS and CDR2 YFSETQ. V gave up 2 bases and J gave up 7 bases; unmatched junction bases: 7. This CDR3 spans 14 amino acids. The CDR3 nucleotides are TGCGCCAGCAGCTTTGTAGCGGGATTTTGGACCCAGTACTTC. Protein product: CASSFVAGFWTQYF.

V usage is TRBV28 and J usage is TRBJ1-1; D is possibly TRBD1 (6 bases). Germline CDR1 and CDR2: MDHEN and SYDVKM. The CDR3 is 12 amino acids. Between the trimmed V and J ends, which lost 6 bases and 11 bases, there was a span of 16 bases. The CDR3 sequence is CASRIQGFGAFF. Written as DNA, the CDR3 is TGTGCCAGCAGGATACAGGGTTTCGGGGCTTTCTTT.

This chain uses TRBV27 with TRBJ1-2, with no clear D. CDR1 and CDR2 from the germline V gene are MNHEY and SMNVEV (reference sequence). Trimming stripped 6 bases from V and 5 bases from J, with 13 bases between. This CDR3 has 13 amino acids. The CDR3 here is CASSRGSIYGYTF. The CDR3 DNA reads TGTGCCAGCAGCCGAGGGTCAATTTATGGCTACACCTTC.

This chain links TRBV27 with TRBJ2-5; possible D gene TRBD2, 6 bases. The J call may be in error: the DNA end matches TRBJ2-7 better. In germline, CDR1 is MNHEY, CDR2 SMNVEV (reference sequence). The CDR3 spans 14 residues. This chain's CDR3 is CASSGGAGTAEQYF. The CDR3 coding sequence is TGTGCCAGCAGTGGGGGTGCAGGGACTGCCGAGCAGTACTTC.

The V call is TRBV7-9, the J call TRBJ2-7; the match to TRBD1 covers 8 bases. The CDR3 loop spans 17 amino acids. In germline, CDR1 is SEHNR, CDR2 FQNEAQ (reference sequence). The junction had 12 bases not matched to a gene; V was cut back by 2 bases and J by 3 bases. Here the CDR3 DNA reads TGTGCCAGCAGCTTACACATTCGGACAGGGATCTACTACGAGCAGTACTTC. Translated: CASSLHIRTGIYYEQYF. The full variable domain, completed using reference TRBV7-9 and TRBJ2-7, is DTGVSQNPRHKITKRGQNVTFRCDPISEHNRLYWYRQTLGQGPEFLTYFQNEAQLEKSRLLSDRFSAERPKGSFSTLEIQRTEQGDSAMYLCASSLHIRTGIYYEQYFGPGTRLTVT.

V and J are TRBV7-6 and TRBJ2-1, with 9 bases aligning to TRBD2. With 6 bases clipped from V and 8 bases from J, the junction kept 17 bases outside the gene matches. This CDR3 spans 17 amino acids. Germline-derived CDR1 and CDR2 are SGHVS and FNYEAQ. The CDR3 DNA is TGTGCCAGCAGTAACCGCGTCAGTGGCGGGAGGGCCGATGAGCAGTTCTTC. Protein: CASSNRVSGGRADEQFF.

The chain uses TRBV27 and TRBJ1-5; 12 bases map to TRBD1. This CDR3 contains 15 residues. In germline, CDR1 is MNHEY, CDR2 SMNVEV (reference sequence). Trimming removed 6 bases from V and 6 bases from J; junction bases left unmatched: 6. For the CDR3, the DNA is TGTGCCAGCAGCCGAGGGACAGGGGGCACTCAGCCCCAGCATTTT. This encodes CASSRGTGGTQPQHF.

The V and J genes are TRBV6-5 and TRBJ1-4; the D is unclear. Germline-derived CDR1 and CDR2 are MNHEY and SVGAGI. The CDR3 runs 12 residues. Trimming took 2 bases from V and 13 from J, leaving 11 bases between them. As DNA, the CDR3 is TGTGCCAGCAGTTACAACGGGAGAGGACTGTTTTTT. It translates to CASSYNGRGLFF.